This TCR beta chain was identified during a study of spatial heterogeneity in lung cancer. This clonotype was picked up a small number of times. Individual TCR cDNA molecules each bore their own unique molecular identifier. TCRdb fed the 5' RACE reads into MiXCR, producing one record per CDR3 protein. The sample has fewer than 45,000 distinct CDR3 sequences; under 8% are singletons. The time point: sample taken at primary tumor resection. The donor group consisted of around 70 patients who had untreated, early-stage non-small cell lung cancer. The CDR3 is made up of 13 amino acids. V was cut by 4 bases and J by 4 bases, with 8 bases left in between. Per germline, CDR1 MNHNS and CDR2 SASEGT.

This chain links TRBV6-1 with TRBJ2-1; D possibly corresponds to TRBD2 (5 bases). The clonotype comes from a female donor with early-stage non-small cell lung cancer. The source material was PBMCs, sampled at surgery. The CDR3 DNA reads TGTGCCAGCAGTGTACTAGATTACAATGAGCAGTTCTTC. Translated, it gives CASSVLDYNEQFF.